The 31 T cell receptor beta chains in this list originate from one sample, sequenced in a study of blood T cells in healthy people across ages. Using a J-beta primer mix together with a sample-barcoded 5' primer, a second PCR was run for roughly 7 to 11 cycles. MiXCR, run by TCRdb on the 5' RACE reads, gives a single entry per CDR3 protein. The data show 1.5 million to 2 million distinct CDR3 sequences, 28% seen once. Material: blood. These receptors were collected from a woman aged 25-40 years in good health.

This clonotype was detected only a few times. The chain uses TRBV6-6 and TRBJ2-5; 11 nucleotides align to TRBD2. The CDR3 has 14 residues. V lost 6 bases, J lost 0 bases, and 0 bases stayed unmatched. Germline V gene lookup returns CDR1 MNHNY and CDR2 SVGAGI (reference sequence). The CDR3 DNA reads TGTGCCAGCAGGACTAGCGGGGACCAAGAGACCCAGTACTTC. It encodes CASRTSGDQETQYF.

The chain has TRBV7-3 and TRBJ2-1; TRBD2 matches 15 bases. Germline CDR1 reads SGHTA; CDR2 reads FQGTGA. Trimming took 1 base from V and 8 from J; bases not matched to a gene: 6. The CDR3 runs to 17 residues. CDR3 sequence: CASSLKGGLAGGYEQFF. In DNA form, the CDR3 reads TGTGCCAGCAGCTTAAAAGGGGGACTAGCGGGGGGCTATGAGCAGTTCTTC.

This clonotype was observed once. The genes are TRBV20-1 and TRBJ2-5; D tentatively fits TRBD1 or TRBD2 (5 bases each). This CDR3 has 13 amino acids. V lost 6 bases and J lost 2, with 13 bases in between. Germline CDR1 and CDR2: DFQATT and SNEGSKA (reference sequence). Written as DNA, the CDR3 is TGCAGTGCCTGGGACGGCAAACAAGAGACCCAGTACTTC. Its translation: CSAWDGKQETQYF.

This clonotype was counted only a few times. The chain has TRBV7-9 and TRBJ2-3, with D tentatively TRBD2 (5 bases). Germline CDR1 SEHNR, CDR2 FQNEAQ (reference sequence). The CDR3 extends over 13 amino acids. Trimming left V 5 bases short and J 7 bases short, with 13 bases between. CDR3 nucleotide sequence: TGTGCCAGCAGCCCCCCACTAGTAAATACGCAGTATTTT. It codes for CASSPPLVNTQYF.

The count of this clonotype is one. The V call is TRBV6-2 or TRBV6-3, the J call TRBJ2-2; 10 positions agree with TRBD2. CDR1 is MNHEY, CDR2 SVGEGT, per germline. This CDR3 is 16 amino acids long. The trim removed 6 bases at V and 6 bases at J, leaving 10 bases unmatched. This CDR3 reads CASRPSGRAFPGELFF. CDR3 DNA: TGTGCCAGCAGACCTAGCGGGAGAGCTTTCCCCGGGGAGCTGTTTTTT.

The chain employs TRBV28 and TRBJ2-1, with D maybe TRBD1 (6 bases). The CDR3 is 13 amino acids. CDR1 and CDR2 (germline): MDHEN, SYDVKM. V was cut by 6 bases and J by 8 bases, with 14 bases left in between. The CDR3 coding sequence is TGTGCCAGCAGGGTGACAGGCGGTGATGAGCAGTTCTTC. Its protein is CASRVTGGDEQFF.

Comment on this clonotype: One base away lies a much larger clone, so this may be a sequencing read error. The chain employs TRBV9 and TRBJ2-1, with D perhaps matching TRBD2 (7 bases). Trimming removed 4 bases at V and 10 bases at J, with 27 bases between. The V gene's germline CDR1 is SGDLS and CDR2 YYNGEE. This CDR3 comprises 17 residues. CDR3 residues: CASSPQGGGLLSYEQFF. CDR3 nucleotide sequence: TGTGCCAGCAGCCCACAAGGGGGGGGACTCCTCTCCTACGAGCAGTTCTTC.

This clonotype was observed many times. The chain is built from TRBV7-2 and TRBJ2-7; D remains unclear. The ends were cut back, 4 bases at V and 5 bases at J, with 12 bases in the middle. The CDR3 covers 13 residues. Germline CDR1 reads SGHTA; CDR2 reads FQGNSA. The CDR3 DNA follows: TGTGCCAGCAGCTCGCACGGAGCCCACGAGCAGTACTTC. It yields the protein CASSSHGAHEQYF.

The chain recombines TRBV7-2 with TRBJ2-1; 10 nucleotides match TRBD2. With 4 bases clipped from V and 7 bases from J, the junction kept 7 bases outside the gene matches. The CDR3 runs to 15 residues. CDR1 and CDR2 (germline): SGHTA, FQGNSA. The CDR3, as DNA: TGTGCCAGCAGCTCTAGCGGGAGAGTCAGGAATGAGCAGTTCTTC. This gives the protein CASSSSGRVRNEQFF.

There are a few counts of this clonotype. The chain carries TRBV7-2 and TRBJ2-5; 7 bases align to TRBD2. With 8 bases clipped from V and 5 bases from J, the junction kept 8 bases outside the gene matches. The CDR3 totals 13 residues. Germline V gives CDR1 SGHTA, CDR2 FQGNSA. CDR3 nucleotides: TGTGCCAGCTGCCCTGCCGGGGGGGAGACCCAGTACTTC. Protein sequence: CASCPAGGETQYF.

The table lists this clonotype with many counts. This rearrangement joins TRBV5-1 to TRBJ2-5; no clear D. The CDR3 extends over 13 amino acids. Trimming cost V 3 bases and J 5 bases, with 11 bases left between them. From germline, CDR1 is SGHRS and CDR2 YFSETQ. The DNA for the CDR3 is TGCGCCAGCAGCTCAGACACGGGCGAGACCCAGTACTTC. Its translation: CASSSDTGETQYF.

This clonotype was counted many times. The genes are TRBV20-1 and TRBJ2-7; D perhaps matches TRBD1 (6 bases). This CDR3 has 15 residues. CDR1 and CDR2 from the germline V gene are DFQATT and SNEGSKA (reference sequence). V was cut by 0 bases and J by 3 bases, with 15 bases left in between. The CDR3 coding sequence is TGCAGTGCTAGAGACTCAGGGACAAGAATCTACGAGCAGTACTTC. It yields the protein CSARDSGTRIYEQYF.

This clonotype showed up just a few times. The chain is built from TRBV5-6 and TRBJ1-5; tentative D call: TRBD1 (5 bases). The CDR3 spans 15 residues. Trimming cost V 4 bases and J 7 bases, with 18 bases left between them. CDR1 SGHDT and CDR2 YYEEEE come from the germline V gene. CDR3 amino acids: CASSASREYGQPQHF. The CDR3, as DNA: TGTGCCAGCAGCGCCTCCAGGGAGTACGGGCAGCCCCAGCATTTT.

CDR3 protein: CASSRDSSGTYEQYF. CDR3 nucleotide sequence: TGTGCCAGCAGCCGTGACTCCTCAGGCACCTACGAGCAGTACTTC. This chain connects TRBV7-2 to TRBJ2-7; D uncertain. The CDR3 is made up of 15 amino acids. V was pared by 5 bases and J by 2 bases, with 16 bases between. Germline CDR1 SGHTA, CDR2 FQGNSA.

This clonotype was counted many times. The chain has TRBV20-1 and TRBJ2-1, with 11 bases lining up with TRBD2. The CDR3 runs to 14 residues. The ends lost 2 bases at V and 6 bases at J; junction bases unmatched: 3. CDR1 and CDR2 from the germline V gene are DFQATT and SNEGSKA (reference sequence). DNA of the CDR3: TGCAGTGCTAGATTCCTAGCGGGAGGCAATGAGCAGTTCTTC. Translating gives CSARFLAGGNEQFF.

This clonotype was counted only a few times. CDR3 loop: CASSYGQGAGYTF. CDR3 coding DNA: TGTGCCAGCAGTTACGGGCAGGGGGCTGGCTACACCTTC. V and J are TRBV6-5 and TRBJ1-2, with TRBD1 identical over 8 bases. V gave up 2 bases and J gave up 7 bases; unmatched junction bases: 3. CDR3 size: 13 residues. Germline V gene data show CDR1 as MNHEY and CDR2 as SVGAGI.

This clonotype was observed at least ten times. This CDR3 is CASSDGTAYEQYF. The CDR3 nucleotides are TGTGCCAGCAGTGATGGGACAGCCTACGAGCAGTACTTC. The chain couples TRBV7-9 to TRBJ2-7, with 7 bases matching TRBD1. The ends lost 6 bases at V and 2 bases at J; junction bases unmatched: 4. The CDR3 consists of 13 residues. The germline CDR1 and CDR2 sequences are SEHNR and FQNEAQ (reference sequence).

This clonotype was picked up one time. One junction end does not reproduce the germline sequence, and a read error may be involved. Here the CDR3 reads CASSQPYNERFF. CDR3 sequence (DNA): TGTGCCAGCAGCCAGCCCTACAATGAGCGGTTCTTC. This rearrangement joins TRBV3-1 to TRBJ2-1; D is unclear. The germline V gene has CDR1 LGHDT and CDR2 YNNKEL (reference sequence). The CDR3 sequence is 12 residues long.

This chain links TRBV10-3 with TRBJ2-7; weak D call: TRBD2 (5 bases). CDR1 is ENHRY and CDR2 is SYGVKD in the germline V gene. This CDR3 contains 13 residues. Trimming took 4 bases from V and 3 from J, leaving 10 bases between them. The CDR3 here is CAISASGFYEQYF. The CDR3 nucleotides read TGTGCCATCAGTGCGAGCGGTTTCTACGAGCAGTACTTC.

This clonotype was picked up many times. A junction boundary mismatches the germline segment, possibly from a read error. The V gene is TRBV9, the J gene TRBJ2-3; 7 bases match TRBD2. CDR1 SGDLS and CDR2 YYNGEE come from the germline V gene. CDR3 length: 14 amino acids. CDR3 region: CASSGGGSTDTQYF. CDR3 DNA sequence: TGCGCCAGCAGCGGCGGGGGTAGCACAGATACGCAGTATTTT.

The sample holds many counts of this clonotype. One end of the junction varies from germline; a read error may be responsible. This CDR3 is CASSPGQGAGETQYF. The DNA of the CDR3 is TGCGCCAGCAGCCCGGGACAGGGGGCCGGTGAGACCCAGTACTTC. This chain connects TRBV18 to TRBJ2-5; 12 bases match TRBD1. Germline V lookup: CDR1 KGHSH, CDR2 LQKENI. This CDR3 is 15 amino acids long.

This chain connects TRBV10-3 to TRBJ1-1; no clear D gene. V was trimmed by 11 bases and J by 0 bases, leaving 13 bases between them. CDR1 is ENHRY and CDR2 is SYGVKD in the germline V gene. CDR3 length: 13 amino acids. The CDR3 here is CAAGQGLNTEAFF. The DNA of the CDR3 is TGTGCCGCCGGGCAAGGTTTGAACACTGAAGCTTTCTTT.

This clonotype has at least ten counts. This could be a read error, since a much larger clone is one nucleotide away. The rearrangement joins TRBV29-1 to TRBJ1-2; D ambiguous. CDR3 length: 13 residues. V dropped 4 bases and J dropped 6 bases, with 15 bases sitting between them. Germline V gene data show CDR1 as SQVTM and CDR2 as ANQGSEA. The CDR3: CSVGGSERNGYTF. The DNA for the CDR3 is TGCAGCGTTGGTGGCAGTGAACGTAATGGCTACACCTTC.

This clonotype was counted many times. The chain is built from TRBV7-2 and TRBJ1-2, with 11 bases that match TRBD1. V shed 1 base, J shed 2 bases, and the junction held 0 bases outside the gene matches. This CDR3 is built from 15 residues. The germline V gene encodes CDR1 SGHTA and CDR2 FQGNSA. The CDR3 is CASSLGDRGNYGYTF. The CDR3 DNA is TGTGCCAGCAGCTTAGGGGACAGGGGGAACTATGGCTACACCTTC.

The chain carries TRBV5-6 and TRBJ2-1; TRBD2 agrees at 9 bases. Germline V gene sequence: CDR1 SGHDT, CDR2 YYEEEE. V gave up 0 bases and J gave up 4 bases; unmatched junction bases: 8. The CDR3 has 17 residues. The CDR3 reads CASSLAVVAGVYNEQFF. The CDR3 DNA reads TGTGCCAGCAGCTTGGCCGTCGTAGCGGGGGTATACAATGAGCAGTTCTTC.

This clonotype has only a few counts. V is TRBV19 and J is TRBJ1-6; D perhaps matches TRBD1 (5 bases). V was shortened by 5 bases and J by 7 bases, with 15 bases between the two germline ends. The germline V gene has CDR1 LNHDA and CDR2 SQIVND (reference sequence). CDR3 length equals 15 residues. CDR3 coding DNA: TGTGCCAGTAGTCCGGCTGGGACGGAGAATTCACCCCTCCACTTT. Residues: CASSPAGTENSPLHF. Variable domain in full (rest from reference TRBV19 and TRBJ1-6): DGGITQSPKYLFRKEGQNVTLSCEQNLNHDAMYWYRQDPGQGLRLIYYSQIVNDFQKGDIAEGYSVSREKKESFPLTVTSAQKNPTAFYLCASSPAGTENSPLHFGNGTRLTVT.

A single count supports this clonotype. The V and J genes are TRBV6-5 and TRBJ2-7; TRBD2 is a possible D gene (6 bases). Germline V CDR1 and CDR2: MNHEY, SVGAGI. The germline V and J ends were trimmed by 0 bases and 4 bases, with 10 bases remaining between them. This CDR3 has 14 amino acids. CDR3 in DNA: TGTGCCAGCAGTTACTCGCGGGGCCAATACGAGCAGTACTTC. Translated: CASSYSRGQYEQYF.

V is TRBV11-2 and J is TRBJ2-1; perhaps TRBD2 as D (6 bases). This CDR3 has 14 residues. V was trimmed by 2 bases and J by 6 bases, leaving 11 bases between them. Germline values: CDR1 SGHAT, CDR2 FQNNGV. The CDR3 is CASSLRGLFNEQFF. The CDR3 nucleotides are TGTGCCAGCAGCTTACGAGGACTATTCAATGAGCAGTTCTTC.

This clonotype turned up a few times. The chain joins TRBV18 to TRBJ2-7; TRBD2 aligns across 9 bases. The J segment lost 0 bases and the V segment lost 3 bases, leaving 6 bases of the junction unmatched. Germline V gene sequence: CDR1 KGHSH, CDR2 LQKENI. This CDR3 is built from 16 residues. The DNA for the CDR3 is TGTGCCAGCTCACCCTCTAGCGGGGCCAGCTCCTACGAGCAGTACTTC. Protein product: CASSPSSGASSYEQYF.

The chain is built from TRBV2 and TRBJ2-7; D is undetermined. Germline loops: CDR1 SNHLY, CDR2 FYNNEI. The V end was cut by 9 bases, the J end by 2 bases, with 8 bases between. CDR3 length equals 11 residues. The CDR3 here is CASGRTYEQYF. CDR3 sequence (DNA): TGTGCCAGTGGACGTACCTACGAGCAGTACTTC.

The rearrangement links TRBV20-1 to TRBJ1-1, with a possible D match to TRBD1 (5 bases). CDR1 and CDR2 from the germline V gene are DFQATT and SNEGSKA (reference sequence). V was trimmed by 3 bases and J by 6 bases, leaving 17 bases between them. The length of the CDR3 is 14 residues. The DNA of the CDR3 is TGCAGTGCTAGTCGGTTAAGCGGGACCTCTGAAGCTTTCTTT. This encodes CSASRLSGTSEAFF.